This TCR beta chain was captured in a study of cytomegalovirus exposure and HLA in healthy donors. Primers: 60 Vbeta forward and 13 Jbeta reverse. Clones were read by immunoSEQ multiplex PCR, and TCRdb kept only the in-frame ones, dropping some. The table shows fewer than 200,000 clones, with 75% to 80% occurring only once. Germline V gene sequence: CDR1 SEHNR, CDR2 FQNEAQ (reference sequence). Losses at the gene ends were 1 base for V and 1 base for J; bases not matched to a gene: 4. The length of the CDR3 is 16 residues. The chain combines TRBV7-9 with TRBJ1-3, with TRBD1 matching over 7 bases. Sequenced sample: PBMCs. The TCR comes from a woman between 35 and 50 years old in good health and CMV-seropositive. The chain's CDR3 is CASSLVPGQSGNTIYF. The CDR3 DNA is TGTGCCAGCAGCTTAGTGCCGGGACAGTCTGGAAACACCATATATTTT.